Shown below are 18 T cell receptor beta chains from a single sample sequenced in a study of blood T cell repertoires in COVID-19. Here immunoSEQ multiplex PCR was the method, and the copy in TCRdb shows in-frame clones only, minus some. The table shows approximately 240,000 clones, with around 87% occurring only once. The sample consisted of PBMCs or T cells enriched from blood (not recorded which). The receptors stem from a woman in her 30s with acute COVID-19.

J is TRBJ1-3 and V is TRBV6-5; a possible D gene is TRBD1 (5 bases). The CDR3 is 15 residues long. With 6 bases removed from V and 0 bases from J, the gap between germline ends came to 12 bases. Germline V CDR1 and CDR2: MNHEY, SVGAGI. The CDR3 sequence: CASRRQWSSGNTIYF. The DNA of the CDR3 is TGTGCCAGCAGGCGACAGTGGAGCTCTGGAAACACCATATATTTT.

This clone was detected only once. The CDR3 DNA sequence: TGTGCCATCCCCAAGAAACGGGACAGGGAACGTAATGAGCAGTTCTTC. It encodes CAIPKKRDRERNEQFF. The chain links TRBV10-3 to TRBJ2-1; 9 positions agree with TRBD1. The V gene's germline CDR1 is ENHRY and CDR2 SYGVKD. After removal of 8 bases from V and 7 bases from J, the junction contained 15 bases not matched to a gene. The CDR3 spans 16 residues.

The chain employs TRBV28 and TRBJ2-5; 9 bases map to TRBD2. V gave up 7 bases and J gave up 5 bases; unmatched junction bases: 14. Germline CDR1 reads MDHEN; CDR2 reads SYDVKM. There are 16 residues in the CDR3. The CDR3 sequence is CASKTGGLAEGETQYF. As DNA, the CDR3 is TGTGCCAGCAAAACTGGGGGACTAGCAGAAGGGGAGACCCAGTACTTC.

The V gene is TRBV19, the J gene TRBJ2-7; D gene uncertain. Per the germline V gene, CDR1 is LNHDA and CDR2 is SQIVND (reference sequence). V was shortened by 6 bases and J by 5 bases, with 11 bases between the two germline ends. This CDR3 contains 12 residues. The CDR3 reads CASSSFFHEQYF. CDR3 nucleotide sequence: TGTGCCAGTAGCTCCTTCTTCCACGAGCAGTACTTC.

The V call is TRBV27, the J call TRBJ1-1, with 8 bases lining up with TRBD1. Trimming took 3 bases from V and 4 from J; bases not matched to a gene: 4. Germline V gives CDR1 MNHEY, CDR2 SMNVEV (reference sequence). There are 14 residues in the CDR3. CDR3 DNA: TGTGCCAGCAGTTTTACTGACAGGGGCACTGAAGCTTTCTTT. Protein product: CASSFTDRGTEAFF.

The J gene is TRBJ2-5, the V gene TRBV6-5; D is perhaps TRBD2 (5 bases). Germline CDR1 MNHEY, CDR2 SVGAGI. The CDR3 loop spans 13 amino acids. Trimming pared 7 bases from V and 2 bases from J, leaving 11 bases between. The CDR3 DNA reads TGTGCCAGCACCCAAGCGGATCAAGAGACCCAGTACTTC. Translated, it gives CASTQADQETQYF.

The chain combines TRBV27 with TRBJ2-2; D is unclear. Deletions cut 1 base from V and 4 bases from J, with 10 bases between. This CDR3 has 15 residues. CDR1 is MNHEY, CDR2 SMNVEV, per germline (reference sequence). CDR3 sequence reads: CASSLFRVGTGELFF. The CDR3 DNA is TGTGCCAGCAGTTTATTCCGGGTGGGCACCGGGGAGCTGTTTTTT.

The CDR3 region has the DNA TGTGCCAGCAGTGATCCGGCGGGACTCACAGATACGCAGTATTTT. It yields the protein CASSDPAGLTDTQYF. The rearrangement uses TRBV2 and TRBJ2-3; maybe TRBD2 (6 bases). V was cut by 3 bases and J by 2 bases, with 12 bases left in between. Germline CDR1 is SNHLY and CDR2 is FYNNEI. There are 15 residues in the CDR3.

The genes are TRBV6-5 and TRBJ2-5; 10 nucleotides match TRBD2. The junction had 5 bases not matched to a gene; V was cut back by 2 bases and J by 5 bases. The CDR3 length is 15 residues. The germline V gene encodes CDR1 MNHEY and CDR2 SVGAGI. The CDR3 loop reads CASSYTSSGSETQYF. CDR3 nucleotide sequence: TGTGCCAGCAGTTACACGTCTAGCGGGAGCGAGACCCAGTACTTC.

This rearrangement joins TRBV28 to TRBJ1-4; D uncertain. This CDR3 spans 15 amino acids. V was cut by 1 base and J by 8 bases, with 14 bases left in between. Germline V gives CDR1 MDHEN, CDR2 SYDVKM. The CDR3 DNA sequence: TGTGCCAGCAGTTTATTATCCCTACCTAGGGAAAAACTGTTTTTT. Amino acids: CASSLLSLPREKLFF.

The chain couples TRBV28 to TRBJ2-1; TRBD2 aligns across 7 bases. The germline V gene encodes CDR1 MDHEN and CDR2 SYDVKM. The CDR3 consists of 15 residues. V shed 2 bases, J shed 3 bases, and the junction held 4 bases outside the gene matches. In DNA form, the CDR3 reads TGTGCCAGCAGTTTAGTAGGGGAGGGCTACAATGAGCAGTTCTTC. Amino acid sequence: CASSLVGEGYNEQFF.

The chain combines TRBV5-4 with TRBJ1-2, with 8 bases that match TRBD1. This CDR3 contains 15 residues. The junction had 8 bases not matched to a gene; V was cut back by 4 bases and J by 3 bases. Looked up from germline, CDR1 is SGHNT and CDR2 is YYREEE (reference sequence). The CDR3 sequence is CASSQAATGDYGYTF. DNA of the CDR3: TGTGCCAGCAGCCAGGCCGCGACAGGGGACTATGGCTACACCTTC. Drawing the rest from reference TRBV5-4 and TRBJ1-2, the complete variable domain is ETGVTQSPTHLIKTRGQQVTLRCSSQSGHNTVSWYQQALGQGPQFIFQYYREEENGRGNFPPRFSGLQFPNYSSELNVNALELDDSALYLCASSQAATGDYGYTFGSGTRLTVV.

As to this clone: One end of the junction fails to match germline, which may point to a read error. This chain connects TRBV7-2 to TRBJ1-1; D possibly corresponds to TRBD1 (5 bases). The CDR3 is 15 residues long. The V gene's germline CDR1 is SGHTA and CDR2 FQGNSA. This CDR3 is CASNLRGSGVDEAFF. The CDR3 region has the DNA TGTGCCAGCAACTTAAGGGGATCTGGGGTGGATGAAGCTTTCTTT.

The V gene is TRBV6-6, the J gene TRBJ2-1; 13 bases are shared with TRBD2. The CDR3 has 17 amino acids. The V gene's germline CDR1 is MNHNY and CDR2 SVGAGI (reference sequence). The junction had 9 bases not matched to a gene; V was cut back by 5 bases and J by 5 bases. DNA for the CDR3: TGTGCCAGCAGTCGACCCCTGGGACTAGCGGGAAACAATGAGCAGTTCTTC. Encoded protein: CASSRPLGLAGNNEQFF.

The chain links TRBV5-1 to TRBJ1-1, with a possible D match to TRBD1 (6 bases). Between the trimmed V and J ends, which lost 0 bases and 6 bases, there was a span of 12 bases. The CDR3 is 14 residues long. Germline CDR1 and CDR2: SGHRS and YFSETQ. CDR3 bases: TGCGCCAGCAGCTTGGCAGGGGAGGGGGCTGAAGCTTTCTTT. It encodes CASSLAGEGAEAFF.

The V gene is TRBV14, the J gene TRBJ1-1; D is uncertain. Germline V gene lookup returns CDR1 SGHDN and CDR2 FVKESK. V was pared by 4 bases and J by 6 bases, with 12 bases between. The CDR3 consists of 13 residues. CDR3 bases: TGTGCCAGCAGCCCGCGCCGCCAGGCTGAAGCTTTCTTT. This sequence encodes CASSPRRQAEAFF.

This sequence joins TRBV30 and TRBJ1-4; D ambiguous. The CDR3 has 14 amino acids. Trimming removed 5 bases from V and 1 base from J, with 11 bases in between. CDR1 and CDR2 (germline): GTSNPN, SVGIG (reference sequence). CDR3 in DNA: TGTGCCTGGGAAGGCGGGAGAACTAATGAAAAACTGTTTTTT. This gives the protein CAWEGGRTNEKLFF.

This clone was picked up one time. This rearrangement joins TRBV6-5 to TRBJ2-3; TRBD2 is a possible D gene (6 bases). The CDR3 loop spans 15 amino acids. V dropped 6 bases and J dropped 0 bases, with 13 bases sitting between them. Germline CDR1 reads MNHEY; CDR2 reads SVGAGI. The CDR3 DNA reads as TGTGCCAGCAGACCCACAGGAGGGAGCACAGATACGCAGTATTTT. This translates into CASRPTGGSTDTQYF.